This T cell receptor (beta chain) appears in the sequencing data of a study of control samples from healthy donors and cancer patients. The CDR3 length is 14 residues. Trimming shortened V by 7 bases and J by 4 bases, and 16 bases separated the two germline ends. Germline CDR1 reads LNHDA; CDR2 reads SQIVND (reference sequence). Measured with immunoSEQ multiplex PCR; TCRdb has only the in-frame clones, and not every one. The sample holds under 65,000 clones; 90% are singletons and the top ten take 0.95% to 1.5%. The TCR comes from a woman between 50 and 59 years old with colorectal cancer. The sequenced sample consisted of PBMCs. This rearrangement joins TRBV19 to TRBJ1-1; no reliable D call. CDR3 DNA: TGTGCCAGTACCCCCGAGGGTCCGCGCACTGAAGCTTTCTTT. Translation gives CASTPEGPRTEAFF.